Reported below is one TCR beta chain. Its specificity is not known. Germline loops: CDR1 MDHEN, CDR2 SYDVKM. Trimming stripped 7 bases from V and 4 bases from J, with 17 bases between. CDR3 length: 15 amino acids. The PCR made use of 60 Vbeta and 13 Jbeta primers. Sequenced by immunoSEQ multiplex PCR; TCRdb stores in-frame clones only, minus some. The repertoire holds some 150,000 clones, roughly 85% seen once, with roughly 1.9% in the top ten. This entry is derived from a study of cytomegalovirus exposure and HLA in healthy donors. Study as a whole: Previous work identified 95 million to 120 million unique TCR beta sequences from about 179 million T cells.

Study-wide results and caveats: Using the classifier, cytomegalovirus status was reportedly diagnosed with high specificity and sensitivity. Cytomegalovirus association was listed for 150 to 200 TCR beta chains. Serostatus for CMV was the only available immune exposure information.

The sequencing input was PBMCs. J is TRBJ2-1 and V is TRBV28, with a tentative D call TRBD2 (5 bases). The sequence was collected from a man aged 40-49 years in good health and CMV-seronegative. The CDR3 sequence is CASTSRWRNYNEQFF. The CDR3 DNA reads as TGTGCCAGCACCTCTCGGTGGAGGAATTACAATGAGCAGTTCTTC.